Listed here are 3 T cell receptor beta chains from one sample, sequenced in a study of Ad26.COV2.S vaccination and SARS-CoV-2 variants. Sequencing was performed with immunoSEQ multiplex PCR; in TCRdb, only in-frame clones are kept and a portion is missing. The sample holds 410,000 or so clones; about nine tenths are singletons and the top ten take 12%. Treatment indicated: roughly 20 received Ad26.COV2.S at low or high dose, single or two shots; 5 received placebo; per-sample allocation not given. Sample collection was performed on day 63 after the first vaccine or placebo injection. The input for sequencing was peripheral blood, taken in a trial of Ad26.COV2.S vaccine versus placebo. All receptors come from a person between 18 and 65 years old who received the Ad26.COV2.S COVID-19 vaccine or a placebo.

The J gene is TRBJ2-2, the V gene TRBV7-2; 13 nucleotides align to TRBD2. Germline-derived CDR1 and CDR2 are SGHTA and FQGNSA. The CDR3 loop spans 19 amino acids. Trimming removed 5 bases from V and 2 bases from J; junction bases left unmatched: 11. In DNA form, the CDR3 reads TGTGCCAGCAGCGAACGGACCGGGACTAGCGGGACTAACACCGGGGAGCTGTTTTTT. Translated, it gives CASSERTGTSGTNTGELFF.

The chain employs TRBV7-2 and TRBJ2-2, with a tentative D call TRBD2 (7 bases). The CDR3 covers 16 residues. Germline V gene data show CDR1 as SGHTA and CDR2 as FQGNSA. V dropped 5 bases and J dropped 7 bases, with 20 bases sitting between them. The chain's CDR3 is CASSPGAGEGYGELFF. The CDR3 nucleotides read TGTGCCAGCAGCCCCGGGGCAGGGGAGGGTTACGGGGAGCTGTTTTTT. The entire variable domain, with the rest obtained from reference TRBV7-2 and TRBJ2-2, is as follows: GAGVSQSPSNKVTEKGKDVELRCDPISGHTALYWYRQSLGQGLEFLIYFQGNSAPDKSGLPSDRFSAERTGGSVSTLTIQRTQQEDSAVYLCASSPGAGEGYGELFFGEGSRLTVL.

The CDR3 protein is CASSLWRPAETQYF. CDR3 nucleotides: TGTGCCAGCAGCTTATGGAGGCCGGCGGAGACCCAGTACTTC. This chain uses TRBV7-2 with TRBJ2-5; weak D call: TRBD2 (5 bases). The V gene lost 2 bases and the J gene lost 5 bases, with 12 bases spanning the gap. CDR1 is SGHTA, CDR2 FQGNSA, per germline. The CDR3 is made up of 14 amino acids.